One sample yielded the 29 T cell receptor beta chains listed below, sequenced in a study of technical replicates of blood from several donors. Assay used: immunoSEQ multiplex PCR; TCRdb lists only in-frame clones, some missing. The profile shows around 57,000 clones, 97% of them singletons. The sample comprised T cells isolated from PBMCs. All receptors come from a human donor in good health.

V usage is TRBV4-1 and J usage is TRBJ1-5; maybe TRBD1 (6 bases). The CDR3 loop spans 16 amino acids. Per germline, CDR1 MGHRA and CDR2 YSYEKL. Trimming removed 1 base at V and 4 bases at J, with 14 bases between. The CDR3 region is CASSQVKLDRNQPQHF. CDR3 nucleotides: TGCGCCAGCAGCCAAGTAAAGTTGGACAGAAATCAGCCCCAGCATTTT.

The V and J genes are TRBV6-5 and TRBJ1-2, with D perhaps TRBD1 (6 bases). Per germline, CDR1 MNHEY and CDR2 SVGAGI. This CDR3 region has 15 residues. The germline V and J ends were trimmed by 6 bases and 4 bases, with 18 bases remaining between them. Written as DNA, the CDR3 is TGTGCCAGCAGCATGCAGGGGCTACCATCCTATGGCTACACCTTC. Amino acids: CASSMQGLPSYGYTF.

This clone was observed a single time. This rearrangement joins TRBV19 to TRBJ1-6, with 8 bases matching TRBD1. The CDR3 contains 14 residues. CDR1 and CDR2 from the germline V gene are LNHDA and SQIVND (reference sequence). V gave up 7 bases and J gave up 7 bases; unmatched junction bases: 6. The CDR3 sequence is CASTPRQGNSPLHF. The CDR3 bases are TGTGCCAGTACACCCCGACAGGGGAATTCACCCCTCCACTTT.

The CDR3, as DNA: TGCAGCGTTGGGGGGGGATTGAACACTGAAGCTTTCTTT. The encoded protein is CSVGGGLNTEAFF. The genes are TRBV29-1 and TRBJ1-1; D may be TRBD1 (5 bases). The CDR3 totals 13 residues. Germline V gene sequence: CDR1 SQVTM, CDR2 ANQGSEA. The V gene lost 4 bases and the J gene lost 0 bases, with 9 bases spanning the gap.

J is TRBJ2-1 and V is TRBV6-4; 7 nucleotides line up with TRBD2. J was trimmed by 7 bases and V by 0 bases; bases with no gene match: 9. CDR3 size: 16 residues. Germline V CDR1 and CDR2: MRHNA, SNTAGT. This CDR3 reads CASSDSWRERVNEQFF. DNA of the CDR3: TGTGCCAGCAGTGACTCGTGGCGGGAGAGGGTGAATGAGCAGTTCTTC.

This clone is a singleton in its sample. The rearrangement uses TRBV6-1 and TRBJ2-7; D gene uncertain. The germline V gene encodes CDR1 MNHNS and CDR2 SASEGT. V lost 4 bases to trimming and J lost 3 bases, with 13 bases between them. The CDR3 has 14 residues. The CDR3 here is CASSGTTNHYEQYF. The CDR3 nucleotides are TGTGCCAGCAGTGGTACAACTAACCACTACGAGCAGTACTTC.

The rearrangement uses TRBV29-1 and TRBJ2-7; D is undetermined. Germline CDR1 and CDR2: SQVTM and ANQGSEA. The V end lost 4 bases, the J end lost 4 bases, and 5 bases lay between the germline ends. The CDR3 sequence is 10 residues long. The CDR3 loop is CSVGSYEQYF. CDR3 in DNA: TGCAGCGTTGGCAGTTACGAGCAGTACTTC.

The chain couples TRBV28 to TRBJ2-7; the match to TRBD1 covers 7 bases. The CDR3 length is 13 residues. Trimming took 6 bases from V and 5 from J; bases not matched to a gene: 7. Germline CDR1 MDHEN, CDR2 SYDVKM. The CDR3 sequence is CASSLDRYHEQYF. The CDR3 nucleotides are TGTGCCAGCAGCCTGGACAGGTACCACGAGCAGTACTTC.

The V and J genes are TRBV7-9 and TRBJ2-6, with a weak D call TRBD1 (5 bases). From germline, CDR1 is SEHNR and CDR2 FQNEAQ (reference sequence). The CDR3 totals 15 residues. V lost 8 bases, J lost 0 bases, and 11 bases lay in between. This chain's CDR3 is CASVQVLSGANVLTF. The CDR3 DNA sequence: TGTGCCAGCGTACAGGTCCTCTCTGGGGCCAACGTCCTGACTTTC.

The chain couples TRBV2 to TRBJ2-7, with D maybe TRBD1 (5 bases). Germline loops: CDR1 SNHLY, CDR2 FYNNEI. The V end was cut by 4 bases, the J end by 5 bases, with 6 bases between. This CDR3 has 11 amino acids. CDR3 sequence reads: CASSAGNEQYF. CDR3 DNA: TGTGCCAGCAGTGCAGGGAACGAGCAGTACTTC. The full variable domain, with the rest looked up from reference TRBV2 and TRBJ2-7, is EPEVTQTPSHQVTQMGQEVILRCVPISNHLYFYWYRQILGQKVEFLVSFYNNEISEKSEIFDDQFSVERPDGSNFTLKIRSTKLEDSAMYFCASSAGNEQYFGPGTRLTVT.

The V and J genes are TRBV6-4 and TRBJ2-1, with TRBD2 as a possible D gene (6 bases). Germline V gene data show CDR1 as MRHNA and CDR2 as SNTAGT. The CDR3 spans 14 residues. V was clipped by 6 bases and J by 1 base, with 10 bases between them. CDR3 sequence: CASSPGLSYNEQFF. The CDR3 bases are TGTGCCAGCAGCCCGGGACTTTCCTACAATGAGCAGTTCTTC.

A single count supports this clone. The chain combines TRBV7-6 with TRBJ1-1; TRBD1 matches 8 bases. After removal of 5 bases from V and 8 bases from J, the junction contained 13 bases not matched to a gene. Germline-derived CDR1 and CDR2 are SGHVS and FNYEAQ. This CDR3 is built from 15 residues. Here the CDR3 DNA reads TGTGCCAGCAGCCCCTGGGGCAGGGGGCAGGTAGAAGCTTTCTTT. Translating it yields CASSPWGRGQVEAFF.

The V and J genes are TRBV21-1 and TRBJ2-2; TRBD1, the table's D call, lacks a check against the DNA. TRBV21-1 is deemed a pseudogene. The CDR3 is 14 amino acids. CDR3 bases: TGTGCCAGCAGCGCTCGACAGGGGTCCGGGGAGCTGTTTTTT. As protein: CASSARQGSGELFF.

This chain uses TRBV6-5 with TRBJ1-4, with TRBD1 matching over 10 bases. The CDR3 is 15 residues long. Losses at the gene ends were 3 bases for V and 7 bases for J; bases not matched to a gene: 5. Germline CDR1 and CDR2: MNHEY and SVGAGI. CDR3 DNA sequence: TGTGCCAGCAGTTATAAGCGGGACAGGGGTGAAAAACTGTTTTTT. This sequence encodes CASSYKRDRGEKLFF.

This clone was counted once. This chain links TRBV9 with TRBJ2-2; D remains ambiguous. The CDR3 sequence is 15 residues long. Trimming removed 2 bases at V and 1 base at J, with 9 bases between. Germline CDR1 and CDR2: SGDLS and YYNGEE. CDR3 amino acids: CASSVGSRNTGELFF. Written as DNA, the CDR3 is TGTGCCAGCAGCGTTGGTAGCAGGAACACCGGGGAGCTGTTTTTT. The complete variable domain, with remaining parts taken from reference TRBV9 and TRBJ2-2, reads DSGVTQTPKHLITATGQRVTLRCSPRSGDLSVYWYQQSLDQGLQFLIQYYNGEERAKGNILERFSAQQFPDLHSELNLSSLELGDSALYFCASSVGSRNTGELFFGEGSRLTVL.

The chain recombines TRBV9 with TRBJ2-1; 10 bases fit TRBD2. The trim removed 0 bases at V and 8 bases at J, leaving 5 bases unmatched. This CDR3 comprises 15 residues. Germline V gives CDR1 SGDLS, CDR2 YYNGEE. The CDR3 spells CASSVGLAGVDEQFF. CDR3 in DNA: TGTGCCAGCAGCGTAGGTCTAGCGGGAGTCGATGAGCAGTTCTTC.

The rearrangement joins TRBV6-5 to TRBJ2-5; 10 nucleotides match TRBD2. This CDR3 is 15 amino acids long. Unmatched junction bases numbered 5, after V lost 2 bases and J lost 5 bases. Germline loops: CDR1 MNHEY, CDR2 SVGAGI. For the CDR3, the DNA is TGTGCCAGCAGTTACGCCCCAGCGGGAGGGGAGACCCAGTACTTC. The encoded protein is CASSYAPAGGETQYF.

V usage is TRBV10-3 and J usage is TRBJ1-3, with 7 bases fitting TRBD1. Trimming at V came to 8 bases and at J to 3 bases, leaving 22 bases not matched to a gene. Germline loops: CDR1 ENHRY, CDR2 SYGVKD. The CDR3 contains 19 residues. This chain's CDR3 is CAISPRLEAMTGNGNTIYF. CDR3 coding DNA: TGTGCCATCTCCCCACGCCTCGAGGCCATGACAGGGAATGGAAACACCATATATTTT.

The chain joins TRBV5-6 to TRBJ1-1; D uncertain. Germline CDR1 SGHDT, CDR2 YYEEEE. The CDR3 has 12 amino acids. V lost 1 base and J 5 bases, leaving 6 bases between the germline ends. The CDR3 DNA reads TGTGCCAGCAGCTTGACCAGGACTGAAGCTTTCTTT. The encoded protein is CASSLTRTEAFF.

The CDR3 bases are TGTGCCACCTCCGGGACAGTTATCTATGGCTACACCTTC. It is translated as CATSGTVIYGYTF. This rearrangement joins TRBV10-3 to TRBJ1-2, with 7 bases lining up with TRBD1. V was pared by 10 bases and J by 4 bases, with 9 bases of the junction left unmatched. CDR1 is ENHRY and CDR2 is SYGVKD in the germline V gene. This CDR3 region has 13 residues.

The rearrangement joins TRBV4-1 to TRBJ1-2, with TRBD1 matching over 8 bases. V gave up 8 bases and J gave up 2 bases; unmatched junction bases: 16. The CDR3 loop spans 17 amino acids. Germline loops: CDR1 MGHRA, CDR2 YSYEKL. The CDR3 protein is CASGSRPDRAINYGYTF. The CDR3 DNA follows: TGCGCCAGCGGGAGCCGACCGGACAGGGCGATCAACTATGGCTACACCTTC.

V gene TRBV5-6 combines with J gene TRBJ1-5; weak D call: TRBD1 (6 bases). There are 16 residues in the CDR3. The V end was cut by 4 bases, the J end by 1 base, with 15 bases between. Looked up from germline, CDR1 is SGHDT and CDR2 is YYEEEE. The CDR3 protein is CASSPGGGLSNQPQHF. CDR3 DNA: TGTGCCAGCAGCCCGGGCGGGGGGCTAAGCAATCAGCCCCAGCATTTT.

The CDR3 spells CASSAYSQETQYF. CDR3 coding DNA: TGTGCCAGCAGCGCCTATAGTCAAGAGACCCAGTACTTC. This chain joins TRBV11-2 and TRBJ2-5; D call uncertain. Germline CDR1 is SGHAT and CDR2 is FQNNGV. Deletions cut 5 bases from V and 2 bases from J, with 9 bases between. The CDR3 runs 13 residues.

This sequence joins TRBV11-2 and TRBJ1-5, with D maybe TRBD1 (6 bases). CDR1 is SGHAT and CDR2 is FQNNGV in the germline V gene. This CDR3 comprises 15 residues. V was pared by 2 bases and J by 0 bases, with 8 bases between. The CDR3 bases are TGTGCCAGCAGCTTACAGGGGAATAGCAATCAGCCCCAGCATTTT. Translating it yields CASSLQGNSNQPQHF.

The chain combines TRBV4-2 with TRBJ2-2; TRBD2 aligns across 8 bases. CDR1 is LGHNA and CDR2 is YNFKEQ in the germline V gene. The CDR3 runs to 16 residues. V shed 3 bases, J shed 0 bases, and the junction held 3 bases outside the gene matches. This chain's CDR3 is CASSHGSGANTGELFF. In DNA, the CDR3 is TGTGCCAGCAGCCATGGTAGCGGGGCGAACACCGGGGAGCTGTTTTTT.

V usage is TRBV27 and J usage is TRBJ2-2, with no clear D. The CDR3 has 13 amino acids. Per the germline V gene, CDR1 is MNHEY and CDR2 is SMNVEV (reference sequence). The V end was cut by 3 bases, the J end by 1 base, with 3 bases between. The CDR3 sequence is CASSFQNTGELFF. CDR3 nucleotide sequence: TGTGCCAGCAGTTTCCAGAACACCGGGGAGCTGTTTTTT.

This clone was seen just once. V gene TRBV9 combines with J gene TRBJ2-3, with D perhaps matching TRBD2 (7 bases). This CDR3 comprises 14 residues. The germline V and J ends were trimmed by 4 bases and 5 bases, with 14 bases remaining between them. CDR1 is SGDLS and CDR2 is YYNGEE in the germline V gene. The CDR3 sequence: CASSLGGLEDTQYF. CDR3 DNA sequence: TGTGCCAGCAGCCTGGGGGGGCTCGAAGATACGCAGTATTTT.

The chain is built from TRBV20-1 and TRBJ1-3; unclear D gene. CDR3 length: 11 amino acids. Trimming cost V 3 bases and J 4 bases, with 4 bases left between them. Germline-derived CDR1 and CDR2 are DFQATT and SNEGSKA (reference sequence). The DNA of the CDR3 is TGCAGTGCTAGCGAGGGAAACACCATATATTTT. Protein sequence: CSASEGNTIYF.

This clone is a singleton in its sample. The CDR3 DNA follows: TGTGCCAGTAGCCCGCGAGGACAGGGGGCCTACGAGCAGTACTTC. Encoded protein: CASSPRGQGAYEQYF. V usage is TRBV19 and J usage is TRBJ2-7, with 10 positions matching TRBD1. The CDR3 spans 15 residues. J gave up 2 bases and V 6 bases, and 7 bases lay outside the gene matches. Germline V lookup: CDR1 LNHDA, CDR2 SQIVND (reference sequence). The full variable domain, in which reference TRBV19 and TRBJ2-7 provide the parts outside the CDR3, is DGGITQSPKYLFRKEGQNVTLSCEQNLNHDAMYWYRQDPGQGLRLIYYSQIVNDFQKGDIAEGYSVSREKKESFPLTVTSAQKNPTAFYLCASSPRGQGAYEQYFGPGTRLTVT.